The TCR beta chain described here comes from a study of cytomegalovirus exposure and HLA in healthy donors. Primers included in the PCR were 60 Vbeta and 13 Jbeta primers. Repertoires were generated with immunoSEQ multiplex PCR, while TCRdb's copy carries only in-frame clones and drops some. This table has about 120,000 clones, 70% to 80% appearing once. CDR1 is SGDLS and CDR2 is YYNGEE in the germline V gene. The CDR3 has 15 residues. Trimming removed 0 bases from V and 7 bases from J; junction bases left unmatched: 7. About this clone: Its specificity is not known.

Study-wide results and caveats: What was likely a sequencing artifact was a cluster of highly shared sequence variants.

V is TRBV9 and J is TRBJ2-7, with 10 bases matching TRBD1. The material sequenced was PBMCs. The receptor was derived from a woman between 25 and 40 years old in good health and CMV-seropositive. The CDR3 here is CASSVGAGTGVEQYF. CDR3 in DNA: TGTGCCAGCAGCGTAGGTGCGGGGACAGGGGTTGAGCAGTACTTC.